The 2 T cell receptor beta chains listed next were all sequenced from one sample in a study of T cells in Graves' hyperthyroidism and ophthalmopathy (dated by TCRdb to about 2019). The library was produced with multiplex PCR. The instrument given in TCRdb is Illumina HiSeq 2000. TCR beta CDR3 regions were amplified from RNA transcripts. The first round of RT-PCR for the TCR CDR3 was performed with the HTBI primer set and the Qiagen OneStep RT-PCR kit. TCRdb cleaned the public reads at Q25 with fastp, built clones with MiXCR and kept in-frame beta chains. When rows share a CDR3 protein, they turn into one entry using the most common DNA and genes. The sample data list 500,000 to 600,000 distinct CDR3 sequences, and 46% of these were observed just once. Clones ranked in the top ten supply about 43% of the sample. The material sequenced was peripheral blood or thyroid tissue (not recorded which). The receptors come from an adult woman with Graves' disease, either hyperthyroidism or ophthalmopathy (not recorded which).

The V call is TRBV7-2, the J call TRBJ1-6; no reliable D call. With 8 bases removed from V and 9 bases from J, the gap between germline ends came to 11 bases. CDR1 is SGHTA, CDR2 FQGNSA, per germline. The CDR3 has 12 amino acids. As DNA, the CDR3 is TGTGCCAGCGGCCCAGCGGGTTCACCCCTCCACTTT. Translated, it gives CASGPAGSPLHF.

This clonotype was seen repeatedly, ten times or more. This sequence joins TRBV6-5 and TRBJ1-3; 11 bases match TRBD1. Losses at the gene ends were 6 bases for V and 2 bases for J; bases not matched to a gene: 0. Germline CDR1 reads MNHEY; CDR2 reads SVGAGI. CDR3 length equals 14 residues. The chain's CDR3 is CASRGQGAGNTIYF. In DNA form, the CDR3 reads TGTGCCAGCAGGGGACAGGGGGCTGGAAACACCATATATTTT.